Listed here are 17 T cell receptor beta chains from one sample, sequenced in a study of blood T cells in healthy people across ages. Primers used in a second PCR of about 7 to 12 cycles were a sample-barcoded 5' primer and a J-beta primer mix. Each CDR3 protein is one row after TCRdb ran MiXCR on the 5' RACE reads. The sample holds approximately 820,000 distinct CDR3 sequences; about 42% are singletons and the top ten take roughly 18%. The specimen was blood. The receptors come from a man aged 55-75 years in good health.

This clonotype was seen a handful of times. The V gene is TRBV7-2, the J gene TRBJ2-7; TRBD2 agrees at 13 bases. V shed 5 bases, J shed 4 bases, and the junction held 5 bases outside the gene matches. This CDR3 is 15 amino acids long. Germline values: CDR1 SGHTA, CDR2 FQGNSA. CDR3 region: CASSEPGLAGYEQYF. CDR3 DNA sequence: TGTGCCAGCAGCGAACCGGGACTAGCGGGATACGAGCAGTACTTC.

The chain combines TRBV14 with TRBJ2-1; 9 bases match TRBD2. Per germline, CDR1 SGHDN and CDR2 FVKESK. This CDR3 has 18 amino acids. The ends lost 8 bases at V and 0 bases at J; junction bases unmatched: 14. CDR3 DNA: TGTGCCAGCGGCCCCGCTAGCGGGATACATAGCTCCTACAATGAGCAGTTCTTC. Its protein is CASGPASGIHSSYNEQFF.

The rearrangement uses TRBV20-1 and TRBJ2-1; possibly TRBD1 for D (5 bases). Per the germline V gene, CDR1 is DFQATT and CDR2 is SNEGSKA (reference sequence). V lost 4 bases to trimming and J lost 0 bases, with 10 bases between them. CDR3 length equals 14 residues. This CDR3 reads CSANHRSSYNEQFF. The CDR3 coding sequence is TGCAGTGCTAACCACAGGTCCTCCTACAATGAGCAGTTCTTC.

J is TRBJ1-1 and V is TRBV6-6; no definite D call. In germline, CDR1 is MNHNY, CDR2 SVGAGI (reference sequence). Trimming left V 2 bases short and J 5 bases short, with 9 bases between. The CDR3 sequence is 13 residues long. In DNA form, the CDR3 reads TGTGCCAGCAGTTACACCCCGGGGACTGAAGCTTTCTTT. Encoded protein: CASSYTPGTEAFF.

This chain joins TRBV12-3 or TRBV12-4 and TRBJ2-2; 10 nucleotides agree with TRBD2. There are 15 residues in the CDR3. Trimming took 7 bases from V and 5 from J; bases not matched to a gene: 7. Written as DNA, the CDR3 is TGTGCCAGCATCGTTAGCGGGGGGCAAACCGGGGAGCTGTTTTTT. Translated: CASIVSGGQTGELFF.

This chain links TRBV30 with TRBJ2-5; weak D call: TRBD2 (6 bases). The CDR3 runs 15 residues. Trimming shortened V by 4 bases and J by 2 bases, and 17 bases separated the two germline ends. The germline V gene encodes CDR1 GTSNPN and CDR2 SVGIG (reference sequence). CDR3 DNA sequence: TGTGCCTGGAAGGGACTCCCCGGGGTACAAGAGACCCAGTACTTC. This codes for CAWKGLPGVQETQYF. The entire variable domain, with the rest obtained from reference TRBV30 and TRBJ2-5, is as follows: SQTIHQWPATLVQPVGSPLSLECTVEGTSNPNLYWYRQAAGRGLQLLFYSVGIGQISSEVPQNLSASRPQDRQFILSSKKLLLSDSGFYLCAWKGLPGVQETQYFGPGTRLLVL.

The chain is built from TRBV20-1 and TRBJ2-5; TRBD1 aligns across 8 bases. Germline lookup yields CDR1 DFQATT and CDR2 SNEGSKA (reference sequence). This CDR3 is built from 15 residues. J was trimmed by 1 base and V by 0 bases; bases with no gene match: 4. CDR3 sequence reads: CSARDRDRRQETQYF. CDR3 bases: TGCAGTGCTAGAGACCGGGACAGGCGCCAAGAGACCCAGTACTTC.

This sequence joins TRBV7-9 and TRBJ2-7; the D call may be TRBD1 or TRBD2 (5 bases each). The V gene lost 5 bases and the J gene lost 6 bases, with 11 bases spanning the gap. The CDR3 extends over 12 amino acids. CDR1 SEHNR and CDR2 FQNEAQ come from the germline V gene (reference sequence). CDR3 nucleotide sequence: TGTGCCAGCAGCATGGACGGGACCGAGCAGTACTTC. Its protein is CASSMDGTEQYF.

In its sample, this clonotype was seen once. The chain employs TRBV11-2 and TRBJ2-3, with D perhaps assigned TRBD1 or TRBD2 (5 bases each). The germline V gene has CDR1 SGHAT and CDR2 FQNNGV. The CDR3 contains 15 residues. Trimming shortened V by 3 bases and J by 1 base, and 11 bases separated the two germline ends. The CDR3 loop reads CASSLSRDGTDTQYF. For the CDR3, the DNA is TGTGCCAGCAGCTTGTCCCGGGACGGCACAGATACGCAGTATTTT.

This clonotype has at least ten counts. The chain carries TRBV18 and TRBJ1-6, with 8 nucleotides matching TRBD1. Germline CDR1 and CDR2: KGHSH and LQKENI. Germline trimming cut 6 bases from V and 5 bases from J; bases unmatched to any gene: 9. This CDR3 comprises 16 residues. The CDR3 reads CASSGQGPSNNSPLHF. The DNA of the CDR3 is TGTGCCAGCTCCGGACAGGGCCCTTCCAATAATTCACCCCTCCACTTT.

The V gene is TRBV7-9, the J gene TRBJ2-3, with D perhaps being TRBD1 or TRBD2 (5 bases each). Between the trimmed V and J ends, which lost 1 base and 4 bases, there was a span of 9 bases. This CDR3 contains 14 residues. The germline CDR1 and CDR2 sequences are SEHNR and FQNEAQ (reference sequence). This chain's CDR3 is CASSLVGDPDTQYF. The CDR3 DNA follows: TGTGCCAGCAGCTTAGTTGGGGACCCAGATACGCAGTATTTT.

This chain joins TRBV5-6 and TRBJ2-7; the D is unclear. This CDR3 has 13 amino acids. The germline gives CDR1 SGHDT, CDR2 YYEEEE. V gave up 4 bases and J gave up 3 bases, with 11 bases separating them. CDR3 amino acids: CASSAIEVYEQYF. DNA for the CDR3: TGTGCCAGCAGCGCCATTGAGGTCTACGAGCAGTACTTC.

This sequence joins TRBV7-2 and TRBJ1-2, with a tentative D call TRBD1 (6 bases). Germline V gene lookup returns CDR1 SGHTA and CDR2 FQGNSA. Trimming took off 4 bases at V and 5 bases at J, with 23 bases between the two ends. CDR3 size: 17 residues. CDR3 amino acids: CASSYMNPGHGMYGYTF. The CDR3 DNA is TGTGCCAGCAGCTACATGAACCCGGGACACGGGATGTATGGCTACACCTTC.

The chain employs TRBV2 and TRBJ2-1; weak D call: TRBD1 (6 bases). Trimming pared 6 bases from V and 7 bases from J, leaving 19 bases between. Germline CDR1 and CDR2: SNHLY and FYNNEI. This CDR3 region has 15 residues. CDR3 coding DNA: TGTGCCAGCAGAACCGACGCGCTGAGGGGGAATGAGCAGTTCTTC. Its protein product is CASRTDALRGNEQFF.

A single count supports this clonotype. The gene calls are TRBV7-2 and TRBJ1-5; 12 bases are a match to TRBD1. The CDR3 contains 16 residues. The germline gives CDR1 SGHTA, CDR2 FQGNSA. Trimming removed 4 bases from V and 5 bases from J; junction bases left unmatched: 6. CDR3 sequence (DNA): TGTGCCAGCAGCTCTTCCGGGACAGGGGGCCATCAGCCCCAGCATTTT. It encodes CASSSSGTGGHQPQHF. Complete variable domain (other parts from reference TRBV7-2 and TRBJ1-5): GAGVSQSPSNKVTEKGKDVELRCDPISGHTALYWYRQSLGQGLEFLIYFQGNSAPDKSGLPSDRFSAERTGGSVSTLTIQRTQQEDSAVYLCASSSSGTGGHQPQHFGDGTRLSIL.

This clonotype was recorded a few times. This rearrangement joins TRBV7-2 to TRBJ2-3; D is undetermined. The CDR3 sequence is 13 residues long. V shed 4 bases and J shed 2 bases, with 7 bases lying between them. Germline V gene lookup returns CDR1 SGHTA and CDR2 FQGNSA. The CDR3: CASSSRNTDTQYF. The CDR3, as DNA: TGTGCCAGCAGCTCGAGGAACACAGATACGCAGTATTTT. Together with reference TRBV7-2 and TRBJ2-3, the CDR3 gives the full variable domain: GAGVSQSPSNKVTEKGKDVELRCDPISGHTALYWYRQSLGQGLEFLIYFQGNSAPDKSGLPSDRFSAERTGGSVSTLTIQRTQQEDSAVYLCASSSRNTDTQYFGPGTRLTVL.

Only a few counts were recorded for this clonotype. CDR3 in amino acids: CASSQDVSGSYNSPLHF. In nucleotides, the CDR3 is TGCGCCAGCAGCCAAGATGTCAGTGGGTCCTATAATTCACCCCTCCACTTT. V usage is TRBV4-3 and J usage is TRBJ1-6; D ambiguous. The CDR3 totals 17 residues. CDR1 is LGHNA, CDR2 YSLEER, per germline. V was shortened by 0 bases and J by 1 base, with 10 bases between the two germline ends.